This is a list of T cell receptor beta chains from one sample in a study of cytomegalovirus exposure and HLA in healthy donors. The repertoire was sequenced with immunoSEQ multiplex PCR; TCRdb's copy has only in-frame clones and lacks some. The sample holds roughly 100,000 clones, approximately 77% seen once. Sample: PBMCs. Receptors were obtained from a human donor in good health. Each CDR3 is given with its conserved first and last residue.

v_call: TRBV19; j_call: TRBJ1-1; cdr3_aa: CASSIVTGFGNTEAFF
v_call: TRBV15; j_call: TRBJ1-6; cdr3_aa: CATSVQENSPLHF
v_call: TRBV7-6; j_call: TRBJ1-1; cdr3_aa: CASSLEVVNTEAFF
v_call: TRBV10-3; j_call: TRBJ1-2; cdr3_aa: CAISESTGLGGYTF
v_call: TRBV7-9; j_call: TRBJ2-7; cdr3_aa: CASSLARGVTSYEQYF
v_call: TRBV7-8; j_call: TRBJ2-3; cdr3_aa: CASSFGLGGTQYF
v_call: TRBV19; j_call: TRBJ2-6; cdr3_aa: CASGGVSGANVLTF
v_call: TRBV19; j_call: TRBJ1-1; cdr3_aa: CASSMWGGQRDTEAFF
v_call: TRBV13; j_call: TRBJ2-7; cdr3_aa: CASSQLGSHRGRSYEQYF
v_call: TRBV19; j_call: TRBJ2-5; cdr3_aa: CASSILPSGGETQYF
v_call: TRBV4-2; j_call: TRBJ2-3; cdr3_aa: CASSPRLAGPTDTQYF
v_call: TRBV29-1; j_call: TRBJ2-1; cdr3_aa: CSVGLGARNEQFF
v_call: TRBV15; j_call: TRBJ2-5; cdr3_aa: CATSTRQGGETQYF
v_call: TRBV7-6; j_call: TRBJ2-2; cdr3_aa: CASSIRTQGGELFF
v_call: TRBV6-6; j_call: TRBJ1-2; cdr3_aa: CASNQGGGGYTF
v_call: TRBV2; j_call: TRBJ2-7; cdr3_aa: CASSVQEQYF
v_call: TRBV4-2; j_call: TRBJ1-2; cdr3_aa: CASSQDRGRWDYGYTF
v_call: TRBV7-2; j_call: TRBJ2-5; cdr3_aa: CASSPSLAGAQETQYF
v_call: TRBV14; j_call: TRBJ2-7; cdr3_aa: CASSQTGTKTYEQYF
v_call: TRBV19; j_call: TRBJ2-2; cdr3_aa: CASSILAANTGELFF
v_call: TRBV25-1; j_call: TRBJ2-5; cdr3_aa: CASSPLQRGLETQYF
v_call: TRBV7-2; j_call: TRBJ2-3; cdr3_aa: CASSLAGNSGRPLRDTQYF
v_call: TRBV30; j_call: TRBJ2-7; cdr3_aa: CAWSTGFYEQYF
v_call: TRBV6-6; j_call: TRBJ1-2; cdr3_aa: CASSKDSGSGYTF
v_call: TRBV5-4; j_call: TRBJ2-7; cdr3_aa: CASSSRGPTDEQYF
v_call: TRBV12-5; j_call: TRBJ2-5; cdr3_aa: CASGLVGGPQETQYF